This T cell receptor (beta chain) derives from a study of Tregs in tolerant kidney transplant recipients. CDR3 length: 15 amino acids. Trimming took 5 bases from V and 4 from J; bases not matched to a gene: 6. Germline V lookup: CDR1 SGHNT, CDR2 YYREEE (reference sequence). In the case of this clone: The antigen remains unidentified.

Only in-frame clones appear in the TCRdb table, and some are missing; sequencing was by immunoSEQ multiplex PCR. The profile covers approximately 75,000 clones, with less than 95% appearing a single time and 0.34% taken by the ten largest. Findings of the study overall: Changing PCR primers prevented nucleotide comparison between some patients' samples.

CD4+CD25+CD127- Tregs, CD4+CD25- non-Tregs, CD4 and CD8 cells were sorted. Before regulatory T cell sorting, thawed PBMCs rested overnight at 37°C in about 190 IU/ml IL-2. The sample was Tregs from blood, taken before the transplant. The source is a human donor who received a combined kidney and bone marrow transplant. V is TRBV5-4 and J is TRBJ2-1, with 10 bases identical to TRBD2. CDR3: CASRTGLAEYNEQFF. CDR3 nucleotides: TGTGCCAGCAGAACAGGACTAGCGGAATACAATGAGCAGTTCTTC.